These 24 T cell receptor beta chains were all obtained from the same sample, sequenced in a study of T cell repertoires in cytomegalovirus infection. TCRdb reprocessed the reads with MiXCR, giving one entry per CDR3 protein. The top ten hold under 3.5% of the sample, which has some 700,000 distinct CDR3 sequences, 35% seen once. Sequenced material: PBMCs. These receptors all come from a human donor in good health (CMV status not recorded). Some clones in this sample may be carry-over from other donors' samples.

CDR3 amino acids: CASSLKGAREGPVRDRSSYNEQFF. CDR3 bases: TGTGCCAGCAGCTTAAAAGGAGCGCGGGAGGGCCCAGTCCGGGACCGGAGCTCCTACAATGAGCAGTTCTTC. The chain links TRBV11-2 to TRBJ2-1; TRBD2 aligns across 9 bases. This CDR3 region has 24 residues. Germline V gene lookup returns CDR1 SGHAT and CDR2 FQNNGV. With 2 bases clipped from V and 0 bases from J, the junction kept 26 bases outside the gene matches.

The table lists this clonotype with a few counts. The chain couples TRBV15 to TRBJ1-1; D ambiguous. The CDR3 runs to 13 residues. Germline loops: CDR1 LNHNV, CDR2 YYDKDF (reference sequence). Deletions cut 1 base from V and 3 bases from J, with 6 bases between. CDR3 nucleotide sequence: TGTGCCACCAGCAGAGTGGTTGACACTGAAGCTTTCTTT. Amino acid sequence: CATSRVVDTEAFF.

As to this clonotype: The missing conserved phenylalanine or tryptophan at the end of this CDR3 makes a read error likely. The genes are TRBV7-6 and TRBJ2-1; 10 positions agree with TRBD1. Germline V gives CDR1 SGHVS, CDR2 FNYEAQ. The CDR3 is 14 residues long. Germline trimming cut 5 bases from V and 5 bases from J; bases unmatched to any gene: 3. The CDR3 coding sequence is TGTGCCAGCAGCGGGGACAGGGGTCACAATGAGCAGTTCTTA. Translation: CASSGDRGHNEQFL.

On this clonotype: With a much larger clone just one base away, this may be a read error. The chain couples TRBV7-7 to TRBJ2-5; D is possibly TRBD2 (6 bases). The CDR3 totals 15 residues. Germline V gives CDR1 SSHAT, CDR2 FNYEAQ (reference sequence). The CDR3 reads CASSLALAVWETQYF. In DNA form, the CDR3 reads TGTGCTAGCAGCTTAGCGTTAGCGGTTTGGGAGACCCAGTACTTC.

On this clonotype itself: The junction does not match germline at one end; this may be a read error. The CDR3 here is CASSPSRATSTEVFF. The CDR3 DNA reads as TGTGCCAGCAGCCCAAGTCGGGCCACGAGCACTGAAGTTTTCTTT. The J gene is TRBJ1-1, the V gene TRBV7-2; D is uncertain. The V gene's germline CDR1 is SGHTA and CDR2 FQGNSA. The CDR3 is 15 residues long.

V and J are TRBV7-9 and TRBJ1-4; no firm D call. From germline, CDR1 is SEHNR and CDR2 FQNEAQ (reference sequence). CDR3 length equals 14 residues. V gave up 1 base and J gave up 8 bases, with 11 bases separating them. The CDR3 nucleotides read TGTGCCAGCAGCTTAGACGAACCTAGGGAAAAACTGTTTTTT. Its translation is CASSLDEPREKLFF.

This rearrangement joins TRBV27 to TRBJ2-1, with 7 bases lining up with TRBD2. The CDR3 length is 13 residues. Trimming at V came to 6 bases and at J to 4 bases, leaving 3 bases not matched to a gene. Germline CDR1 MNHEY, CDR2 SMNVEV (reference sequence). The CDR3 reads CASSGRLYNEQFF. As DNA, the CDR3 is TGTGCCAGCAGCGGGAGGCTATACAATGAGCAGTTCTTC.

This clonotype was detected ten times or more. The genes are TRBV28 and TRBJ2-3; the D is unclear. CDR3 length: 18 amino acids. Germline lookup yields CDR1 MDHEN and CDR2 SYDVKM. Trimming took off 3 bases at V and 2 bases at J, with 21 bases between the two ends. CDR3 sequence (DNA): TGTGCCAGCAGTTTCCTCACATTTCAAGACACCGACACAGATACGCAGTATTTT. Translated: CASSFLTFQDTDTDTQYF.

This clonotype was counted only a few times. This chain links TRBV5-1 with TRBJ2-5, with D perhaps matching TRBD2 (5 bases). There are 15 residues in the CDR3. Per the germline V gene, CDR1 is SGHRS and CDR2 is YFSETQ. Trimming removed 0 bases from V and 2 bases from J, with 11 bases in between. The CDR3 DNA follows: TGCGCCAGCAGCTTGGGGAGAGCGGTACAAGAGACCCAGTACTTC. It specifies CASSLGRAVQETQYF.

There are a few counts of this clonotype. The V call is TRBV20-1, the J call TRBJ1-1; D call uncertain. Trimming took off 3 bases at V and 1 base at J, with 18 bases between the two ends. Germline V gene sequence: CDR1 DFQATT, CDR2 SNEGSKA (reference sequence). There are 16 residues in the CDR3. In DNA, the CDR3 is TGCAGTGCTAGTTCCCCTCGGACGGACCGGAACACTGAAGCTTTCTTT. Protein product: CSASSPRTDRNTEAFF.

This clonotype has more than one count but fewer than ten. V usage is TRBV19 and J usage is TRBJ1-5; the D gene is possibly TRBD1 (5 bases). Germline V gene data show CDR1 as LNHDA and CDR2 as SQIVND (reference sequence). The CDR3 sequence is 14 residues long. V lost 9 bases and J 2 bases, leaving 14 bases between the germline ends. The CDR3 nucleotides are TGTGCCAGCGGGGAGGGGACGGGCAATCAGCCCCAGCATTTT. Translation gives CASGEGTGNQPQHF.

This chain connects TRBV6-6 to TRBJ2-7; perhaps TRBD2 as D (5 bases). This CDR3 region has 13 residues. V lost 0 bases, J lost 3 bases, and 6 bases lay in between. CDR1 is MNHNY, CDR2 SVGAGI, per germline (reference sequence). CDR3 sequence reads: CASSYSRVYEQYF. The CDR3 DNA reads TGTGCCAGCAGTTACTCGCGGGTCTACGAGCAGTACTTC.

The chain has TRBV19 and TRBJ1-1; unclear D gene. The CDR3 is made up of 13 amino acids. CDR1 and CDR2 (germline): LNHDA, SQIVND (reference sequence). Trimming removed 8 bases from V and 7 bases from J, with 17 bases in between. CDR3 protein: CASRPRGGGEAFF. CDR3 sequence (DNA): TGTGCCAGTCGTCCCCGGGGAGGCGGTGAAGCTTTCTTT.

This clonotype was seen a few times. The rearrangement joins TRBV12-3 or TRBV12-4 to TRBJ2-3; tentatively, D is TRBD2 (7 bases). Trimming removed 11 bases from V and 3 bases from J, with 15 bases in between. This CDR3 is 13 amino acids long. The CDR3 loop is CAVRGGATDTQYF. The CDR3 DNA reads TGTGCCGTTAGGGGGGGGGCGACAGATACGCAGTATTTT.

J is TRBJ2-2 and V is TRBV6-4; TRBD2 aligns across 9 bases. CDR1 is MRHNA, CDR2 SNTAGT, per germline. V was pared by 2 bases and J by 3 bases, with 7 bases of the junction left unmatched. The CDR3 has 17 residues. The CDR3 region is CASSDDPRGGDTGELFF. The CDR3 coding sequence is TGTGCCAGCAGTGACGACCCGCGGGGGGGGGACACCGGGGAGCTGTTTTTT.

This rearrangement joins TRBV6-4 to TRBJ2-1, with D possibly being TRBD1 or TRBD2 (5 bases each). The length of the CDR3 is 16 residues. Germline CDR1 is MRHNA and CDR2 is SNTAGT. Trimming took off 5 bases at V and 7 bases at J, with 21 bases between the two ends. This chain's CDR3 is CASSKWGTGTVNEQFF. As DNA, the CDR3 is TGTGCCAGCAGTAAATGGGGGACGGGAACGGTGAATGAGCAGTTCTTC.

For this clonotype: A much larger clone is a single base away; this may be a read error. The CDR3 sequence: CASSPPGGRTTNEQFF. In DNA form, the CDR3 reads TGTGCCAGCAGCCCCCCAGGGGGCAGAACCACCAATGAGCAGTTCTTC. V and J are TRBV7-3 and TRBJ2-1, with 8 bases identical to TRBD1. J lost 6 bases, V lost 5 bases, and 12 bases had no gene match. Germline V lookup: CDR1 SGHTA, CDR2 FQGTGA. The CDR3 extends over 16 amino acids.

The V and J genes are TRBV14 and TRBJ1-1; D is possibly TRBD1 (5 bases). Trimming took 2 bases from V and 4 from J, leaving 14 bases between them. The CDR3 consists of 15 residues. The germline V gene encodes CDR1 SGHDN and CDR2 FVKESK. DNA for the CDR3: TGTGCCAGCAGCCAAACTGGGGCTGCCGGCACTGAAGCTTTCTTT. This translates into CASSQTGAAGTEAFF.

The sample holds a few counts of this clonotype. This rearrangement joins TRBV7-2 to TRBJ1-2; 7 nucleotides agree with TRBD1. Germline V gene sequence: CDR1 SGHTA, CDR2 FQGNSA. V was clipped by 6 bases and J by 5 bases; unmatched bases: 6. The length of the CDR3 is 13 residues. For the CDR3, the DNA is TGTGCCAGCAGACCCGGGACAGCATATGGCTACACCTTC. Protein sequence: CASRPGTAYGYTF.

The V gene is TRBV10-3, the J gene TRBJ2-7, with D possibly matching TRBD2 (5 bases). Germline V gives CDR1 ENHRY, CDR2 SYGVKD. V lost 10 bases to trimming and J lost 5 bases, with 15 bases between them. The CDR3 covers 12 residues. The CDR3: CATAGSDDEQYF. CDR3 sequence (DNA): TGTGCCACTGCGGGTTCCGACGACGAGCAGTACTTC.

This chain connects TRBV29-1 to TRBJ1-2; D call uncertain. CDR3 length: 13 amino acids. V was pared by 7 bases and J by 7 bases, with 19 bases between. CDR1 is SQVTM and CDR2 is ANQGSEA in the germline V gene. CDR3 nucleotide sequence: TGCAGCGGCTTTGAGGCGGTGAGGCGTGGCTACACCTTC. Residues: CSGFEAVRRGYTF.

This clonotype was counted ten times or more. The chain recombines TRBV20-1 with TRBJ1-1; D call uncertain. Trimming left V 0 bases short and J 0 bases short, with 8 bases between. Germline V lookup: CDR1 DFQATT, CDR2 SNEGSKA (reference sequence). The CDR3 runs to 14 residues. As DNA, the CDR3 is TGCAGTGCTAGAGATCCCCGGTTGAACACTGAAGCTTTCTTT. Its translation is CSARDPRLNTEAFF.

This clonotype was observed a handful of times. This sequence joins TRBV6-1 and TRBJ2-5; D may correspond to TRBD1 or TRBD2 (5 bases each). Between the trimmed V and J ends, which lost 0 bases and 5 bases, there was a span of 16 bases. This CDR3 has 16 amino acids. The germline V gene has CDR1 MNHNS and CDR2 SASEGT. The CDR3, as DNA: TGTGCCAGCAGTGAAGCGGGGACGGGGTTTAGTGAGACCCAGTACTTC. Protein product: CASSEAGTGFSETQYF.

Only one count was recorded for this clonotype. One end of the junction does not line up with germline, which may come from a read error. The chain employs TRBV7-4 and TRBJ2-4, with TRBD1 matching over 7 bases. The CDR3 has 16 residues. Germline values: CDR1 SGHVT, CDR2 SQSDAQ. The CDR3 protein is CASRLITGERGNIQYF. The DNA of the CDR3 is TGTGCCAGCCGCTTGATCACAGGGGAAAGGGGAAACATTCAGTACTTC.